These 15 T cell receptor beta chains were sequenced from one sample in a study of beta chain features in type 1 diabetes. Study outcomes and limitations: Shorter TCRB CDR3s, moderately but significantly so, marked every one of the four CD4+ subsets in Type 1 diabetes patients.

The study reverse transcribed the entire isolated RNA, so it sequenced expressed TCRB transcripts. The data were produced by immunoSEQ multiplex PCR, yet TCRdb's version contains in-frame clones alone and is incomplete. The sample has a few hundred thousand clones; about 10% are singletons. Which antigens these TCRs recognize remains unknown. Sequenced material: central memory CD4+ T cells from blood. These receptors came from a man younger than 40 with type 1 diabetes.

The chain carries TRBV5-4 and TRBJ2-3; 14 nucleotides agree with TRBD2. V gave up 7 bases and J gave up 1 base; unmatched junction bases: 11. Germline CDR1 and CDR2: SGHNT and YYREEE (reference sequence). The length of the CDR3 is 18 residues. As DNA, the CDR3 is TGTGCCAGCGCACCCGGGACTAGCGGGAGAGGCGGCACAGATACGCAGTATTTT. It is translated as CASAPGTSGRGGTDTQYF.

V is TRBV4-2 and J is TRBJ2-5; 7 positions agree with TRBD1. Germline lookup yields CDR1 LGHNA and CDR2 YNFKEQ. V dropped 5 bases and J dropped 3; count of bases not matched to a gene: 6. CDR3 length: 14 residues. CDR3 coding DNA: TGTGCCAGCAGCGTGGGACAGAAAGAAGAGACCCAGTACTTC. It encodes CASSVGQKEETQYF.

This clone was seen a handful of times. The chain links TRBV2 to TRBJ2-5; maybe TRBD1 (6 bases). There are 14 residues in the CDR3. Germline V lookup: CDR1 SNHLY, CDR2 FYNNEI. The V end was cut by 7 bases, the J end by 3 bases, with 15 bases between. The CDR3 bases are TGTGCCAGCACGACCCAGGGGAAGAAAGAGACCCAGTACTTC. It codes for CASTTQGKKETQYF. Full variable domain (missing parts from reference TRBV2 and TRBJ2-5): EPEVTQTPSHQVTQMGQEVILRCVPISNHLYFYWYRQILGQKVEFLVSFYNNEISEKSEIFDDQFSVERPDGSNFTLKIRSTKLEDSAMYFCASTTQGKKETQYFGPGTRLLVL.

This clone came up a few times. The V gene is TRBV29-1, the J gene TRBJ2-7; 9 bases fit TRBD1. V lost 6 bases and J lost 5; bases outside the gene matches: 11. The CDR3 totals 14 residues. The V gene's germline CDR1 is SQVTM and CDR2 ANQGSEA. For the CDR3, the DNA is TGCAGCGTGAAGACCGGGACAGGGAGGAACGAGCAGTACTTC. It is translated as CSVKTGTGRNEQYF.

This clone occurred a few times. The chain carries TRBV6-5 and TRBJ2-1; TRBD2 matches at 10 bases. Germline CDR1 MNHEY, CDR2 SVGAGI. V lost 2 bases to trimming and J lost 2 bases; unmatched junction nucleotides: 3. CDR3 length equals 16 residues. The CDR3: CASSYVTSGAYNEQFF. The CDR3 bases are TGTGCCAGCAGTTACGTAACTAGCGGGGCCTACAATGAGCAGTTCTTC.

This clone was recorded many times. This chain joins TRBV5-1 and TRBJ1-2; perhaps TRBD1 as D (5 bases). This CDR3 has 15 amino acids. The germline V gene has CDR1 SGHRS and CDR2 YFSETQ. Trimming removed 1 base from V and 5 bases from J, with 15 bases in between. CDR3 coding DNA: TGCGCCAGCAGCTTGTTCCCCGGGACGGAGTATGGCTACACCTTC. It translates to CASSLFPGTEYGYTF. The whole variable domain, remainder taken from reference TRBV5-1 and TRBJ1-2, is KAGVTQTPRYLIKTRGQQVTLSCSPISGHRSVSWYQQTPGQGLQFLFEYFSETQRNKGNFPGRFSGRQFSNSRSEMNVSTLELGDSALYLCASSLFPGTEYGYTFGSGTRLTVV.

In its sample, this clone was seen a few times. This chain links TRBV28 with TRBJ1-5; no definite D call. Trimming removed 8 bases from V and 9 bases from J, with 11 bases in between. The germline V gene encodes CDR1 MDHEN and CDR2 SYDVKM. The CDR3 contains 11 residues. CDR3 in DNA: TGTGCCAGCTCCTTTAGAGGGCCCCAGCATTTT. This translates into CASSFRGPQHF.

This clone was recorded at least ten times. The chain couples TRBV7-2 to TRBJ2-1, with 9 bases identical to TRBD2. This CDR3 is built from 15 residues. The V segment lost 5 bases and the J segment 7 bases; nucleotides outside the gene matches: 9. Germline CDR1 and CDR2: SGHTA and FQGNSA. This CDR3 reads CASSVSSGNRNEQFF. CDR3 coding DNA: TGTGCCAGCAGCGTCTCTAGCGGGAATCGGAATGAGCAGTTCTTC. Full variable domain (missing parts from reference TRBV7-2 and TRBJ2-1): GAGVSQSPSNKVTEKGKDVELRCDPISGHTALYWYRQSLGQGLEFLIYFQGNSAPDKSGLPSDRFSAERTGGSVSTLTIQRTQQEDSAVYLCASSVSSGNRNEQFFGPGTRLTVL.

This clone appeared a few times. CDR3 protein: CASPPAGTDWNTGELFF. The CDR3 region has the DNA TGCGCCAGCCCCCCCGCGGGGACAGATTGGAACACCGGGGAGCTGTTTTTT. V usage is TRBV23-1 and J usage is TRBJ2-2; weak D call: TRBD1 (7 bases). TRBV23-1 is sorted into the ORF group, with uncertain function. Deletions cut 8 bases from V and 1 base from J, with 20 bases between. The CDR3 runs 17 residues.

This clone has a single count. The genes are TRBV27 and TRBJ2-7, with a possible D match to TRBD1 (5 bases). Trimming stripped 5 bases from V and 6 bases from J, with 11 bases between. This CDR3 is built from 12 residues. Germline CDR1 reads MNHEY; CDR2 reads SMNVEV (reference sequence). The chain's CDR3 is CASSNLRGEQYF. The DNA for the CDR3 is TGTGCCAGCAGTAACCTTAGGGGCGAGCAGTACTTC.

This clone turned up a few times. This chain connects TRBV27 to TRBJ2-6; D not resolved. Germline V gene data show CDR1 as MNHEY and CDR2 as SMNVEV (reference sequence). The CDR3 totals 15 residues. V shed 6 bases and J shed 2 bases, with 11 bases lying between them. The CDR3 DNA follows: TGTGCCAGCAGCTCGCTAAAGGCTGGGGCCAACGTCCTGACTTTC. The encoded protein is CASSSLKAGANVLTF.

The count of this clone is one. The chain is built from TRBV6-4 and TRBJ2-3; D is perhaps TRBD2 (6 bases). V dropped 4 bases and J dropped 3 bases, with 11 bases sitting between them. The CDR3 is 14 residues long. Germline V gives CDR1 MRHNA, CDR2 SNTAGT. CDR3 sequence: CASSAAGSTDTQYF. CDR3 coding DNA: TGTGCCAGCAGTGCCGCGGGATCGACAGATACGCAGTATTTT.

The chain carries TRBV7-3 and TRBJ2-7; 7 nucleotides match TRBD2. The V gene end was trimmed by 5 bases and the J gene end by 3 bases; junction bases not matched to a gene: 10. The CDR3 extends over 15 amino acids. Germline CDR1 reads SGHTA; CDR2 reads FQGTGA. DNA of the CDR3: TGTGCCAGCAGCCCGGAGGCGGCGGGAGTCTACGAGCAGTACTTC. It encodes CASSPEAAGVYEQYF.

The chain has TRBV7-9 and TRBJ1-6; the D is unclear. The CDR3 contains 15 residues. V was trimmed by 1 base and J by 7 bases, leaving 11 bases between them. From germline, CDR1 is SEHNR and CDR2 FQNEAQ (reference sequence). CDR3 DNA: TGTGCCAGCAGCTTAGGAGGGTCGAGGAATTCACCCCTCCACTTT. It translates to CASSLGGSRNSPLHF.

CDR3 sequence (DNA): TGTGCCAGCAGGGGGGGATATGGCAATCAGCCCCAGCATTTT. It translates to CASRGGYGNQPQHF. This chain links TRBV2 with TRBJ1-5; the D gene is possibly TRBD1 (5 bases). The germline CDR1 and CDR2 sequences are SNHLY and FYNNEI. The CDR3 consists of 14 residues. The ends were cut back, 6 bases at V and 2 bases at J, with 11 bases in the middle.